This TCR beta chain was observed in a study of cytomegalovirus exposure and HLA in healthy donors (dated by TCRdb to the late 2010s). Looking at the study overall: According to a later analysis, the approximately 120 validation repertoires were produced on the same platform as the approximately 620 repertoires of the first cohort. Along with the roughly 700-subject first cohort, a separate validation cohort of 120 different subjects was used. The study aimed to test whether cataloging public T cell receptors could reveal signatures of past pathogen exposure. The study combined high-throughput TCR immunosequencing, statistical association of individual TCRs with disease status, and machine learning to predict cytomegalovirus infection status.

General conclusions and limits of the study: The study listed 164 TCR beta chains as associated with cytomegalovirus. The authors suggested that the approach could potentially be generalized to other disease states and immunological phenotypes. A later analysis found that TCRs clustered in the first cohort also tended to co-occur in the 120 validation repertoires, with approximately 93% of cluster scores above 0. The classifier was reported to diagnose cytomegalovirus status with high specificity and sensitivity in both the original and validation cohorts. Three of the identified cytomegalovirus-associated TCR beta chains were confirmed in vitro to be specific for cytomegalovirus antigens. While some public TCRs were present in many individuals, most TCR sequences turned up only very rarely across donors. A later analysis lacked HLA typing for the validation cohort, so it scored co-occurrence in that cohort across all 130 or so repertoires.

Donors formed part of the validation cohort, which comprised some 120 subjects and was distinct from the first cohort of 666 subjects. This clone is labeled medium-sized (0.01 to 0.1%). The antigen it recognizes is unknown. Qualities for individual bases were not recorded, and no much larger clone is one base off. Reading the germline V gene gives CDR1 MNHNS and CDR2 SASEGT. The junction carries 12 bases between V and J, which are trimmed by 4 bases and 2 bases respectively. The CDR3 measures 14 amino acids from cysteine to phenylalanine. Only the CDR3 portion is preserved as DNA: 42 bases, with reading frame beginning at the first base. The library was obtained by the immunoSEQ multiplex PCR assay. The paper's data handling went like this. A statistical classification framework was built to diagnose cytomegalovirus status from the catalog of TCR beta chain sequences. TCRdb mirrors the immuneACCESS table, restricted to in-frame sequences. Some clones are absent from its copies; in checked studies, under half trace to an unresolved V gene, and the reason for the others is unknown. V and J calls and clone size are given by that table; D and trimming were obtained from the DNA. Across this sample there are around 190,000 clones, with around nine tenths seen only once. About 7.7% of the sample lies in the top ten.

The sequencing sample was made of PBMCs. The chain uses TRBV6-1 and TRBJ2-7; the best D guess is TRBD2, with 6 bases matching. The TCR originated in a man in his thirties or forties in good health and CMV-seropositive. CDR3 sequence: CASSARLGPYEQYF. The bases are TGTGCCAGCAGTGCTAGACTAGGCCCCTACGAGCAGTACTTC.